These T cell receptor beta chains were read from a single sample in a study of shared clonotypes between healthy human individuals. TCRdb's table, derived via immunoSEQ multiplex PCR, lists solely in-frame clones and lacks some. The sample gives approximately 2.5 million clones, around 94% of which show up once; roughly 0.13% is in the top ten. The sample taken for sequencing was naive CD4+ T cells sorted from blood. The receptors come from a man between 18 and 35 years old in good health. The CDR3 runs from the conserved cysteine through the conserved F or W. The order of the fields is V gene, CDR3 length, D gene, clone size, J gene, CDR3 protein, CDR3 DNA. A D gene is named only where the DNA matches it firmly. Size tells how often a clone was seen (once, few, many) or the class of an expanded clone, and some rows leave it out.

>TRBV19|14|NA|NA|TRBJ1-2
CASSRSGINYGYTF
TGTGCCAGTAGCCGGTCGGGTATTAACTATGGCTACACCTTC
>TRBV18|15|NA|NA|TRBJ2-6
CASSPGFSGANVLTF
TGTGCCAGCTCACCAGGATTCTCTGGGGCCAACGTCCTGACTTTC
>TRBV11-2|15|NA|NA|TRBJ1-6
CASSSVGTPNSPLHF
TGTGCCAGCAGCTCCGTGGGGACCCCCAATTCACCCCTCCACTTT
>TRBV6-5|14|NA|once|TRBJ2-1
CASRKDGGYNEQFF
TGTGCCAGCAGGAAGGACGGGGGCTACAATGAGCAGTTCTTC
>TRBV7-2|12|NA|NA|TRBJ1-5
CASSSGGQPQHF
TGTGCCAGCAGCTCCGGAGGTCAGCCCCAGCATTTT
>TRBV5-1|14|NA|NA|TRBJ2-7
CASSLVSQSYEQYF
TGCGCCAGCAGCTTGGTCAGTCAAAGCTACGAGCAGTACTTC
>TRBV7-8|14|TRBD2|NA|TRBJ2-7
CASSLGLASYEQYF
TGTGCCAGCAGTTTGGGACTAGCGAGCTACGAGCAGTACTTC
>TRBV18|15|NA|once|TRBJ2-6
CASSTGTPGANVLTF
TGTGCCAGCTCAACCGGAACCCCTGGGGCCAACGTCCTGACTTTC
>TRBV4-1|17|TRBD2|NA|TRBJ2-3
CASSQGGLAGNTDTQYF
TGCGCCAGCAGCCAGGGGGGACTAGCGGGGAACACAGATACGCAGTATTTT
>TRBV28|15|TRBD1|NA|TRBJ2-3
CASSWDRGSTDTQYF
TGTGCCAGCAGTTGGGACAGGGGTTCGACAGATACGCAGTATTTT
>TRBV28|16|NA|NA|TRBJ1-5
CASSTLGRPDTQPQHF
TGTGCCAGCAGCACACTCGGGCGCCCGGATACGCAGCCCCAGCATTTT
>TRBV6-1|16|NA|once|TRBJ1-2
CASSEEGGWGNYGYTF
TGTGCCAGCAGTGAAGAGGGAGGGTGGGGGAACTATGGCTACACCTTC
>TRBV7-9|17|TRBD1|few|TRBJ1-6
CASSLVGTATYNSPLHF
TGTGCCAGCAGCTTAGTTGGGACAGCGACCTATAATTCACCCCTCCACTTT
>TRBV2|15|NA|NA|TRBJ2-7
CASSESAGFVYEQYF
TGTGCCAGCAGTGAATCGGCAGGGTTCGTCTACGAGCAGTACTTC